Only a few counts were recorded for the clone carrying this T cell receptor beta chain. The CDR3 has 15 residues. From germline, CDR1 is SQVTM and CDR2 ANQGSEA. The V and J ends lost 4 bases and 4 bases, in that order; junction bases with no gene match: 6. This sample is drawn from a study of read filtering for tumor transcriptome and immune sequencing. Whole-study context: 8 or 9 patients were R-ISS I, roughly 17 were R-ISS II, about seven were R-ISS III. Transcriptome libraries were built from DNase-treated RNA.

This library used roughly 430 ng RNA and molecular barcoded adaptors spanning alpha/delta and beta/gamma chains. TCRdb called the reads again in MiXCR, with one record for every CDR3 protein. The sample lists tens of thousands of distinct CDR3 sequences; under 25% were seen once. The clonotype originates from a donor at least 40 years old with multiple myeloma. The chain is built from TRBV29-1 and TRBJ2-2, with 10 bases lining up with TRBD2. Sequencing input: a population of CD138-negative cells sorted from bone marrow. CDR3 in DNA: TGCAGCGTTGCCGGGACTAGCGAGAGCACCGGGGAGCTGTTTTTT. Amino acid sequence: CSVAGTSESTGELFF.